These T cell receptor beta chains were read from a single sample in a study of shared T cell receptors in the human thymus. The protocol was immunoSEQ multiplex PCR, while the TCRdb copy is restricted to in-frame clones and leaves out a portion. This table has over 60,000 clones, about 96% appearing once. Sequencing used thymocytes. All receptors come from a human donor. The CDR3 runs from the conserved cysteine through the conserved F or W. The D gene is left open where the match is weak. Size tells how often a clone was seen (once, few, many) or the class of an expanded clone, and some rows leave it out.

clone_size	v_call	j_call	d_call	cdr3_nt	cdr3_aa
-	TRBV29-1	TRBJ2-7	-	TGCAGCGTTGTGGTTGAGGGTCCCCACGAGCAGTACTTC	CSVVVEGPHEQYF
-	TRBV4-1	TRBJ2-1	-	TGCGCCAGCAGCCAAGATCCCCCTGGGGACGGGGGGCAAGTCAATGAGCAGTTCTTC	CASSQDPPGDGGQVNEQFF
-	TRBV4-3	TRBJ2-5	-	TGCGCCAGCAGCCAAGAGTTTCGGTCGCCTCGGTACTTC	CASSQEFRSPRYF
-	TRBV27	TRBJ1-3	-	TGTGCCAGCAGTTTCGGGGGAACTGGAAACACCATATATTTT	CASSFGGTGNTIYF
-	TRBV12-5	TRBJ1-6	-	TGTGCTAGTGCCGGCCCCCACTCACCCCTCCACTTT	CASAGPHSPLHF
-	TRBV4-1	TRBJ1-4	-	TGCGCCAGCAGCCGGCGTACATACCAACCACCCGGTGAAAAACTGTTTTTT	CASSRRTYQPPGEKLFF
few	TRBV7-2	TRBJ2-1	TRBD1	TGTGCCAGCAGCTTATTCCCCTCCTTGGTGGACAGGGGAGGAAATGAGCAGTTCTTC	CASSLFPSLVDRGGNEQFF
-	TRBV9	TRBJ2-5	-	TGTGCCAGCAGCGCCAGCTCGGAGGTTAGAGAGACCCAGTACTTC	CASSASSEVRETQYF
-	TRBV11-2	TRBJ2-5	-	TGTGCCAGCAGCCTCAGACAGGTCCAAGAGACCCAGTACTTC	CASSLRQVQETQYF
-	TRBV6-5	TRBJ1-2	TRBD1	TGTGCCAGCAGTTACCTACAGGGGGCTAGTTATGGCTACACCTTC	CASSYLQGASYGYTF
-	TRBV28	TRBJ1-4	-	TGTGCCAGCAGCCTAGGACAGACTTCTAATGAAAAACTGTTTTTT	CASSLGQTSNEKLFF
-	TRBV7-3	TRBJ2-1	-	TGTGCCAGCAGCTTACTCCCTCAGGGTTACAATGAGCAGTTCTTC	CASSLLPQGYNEQFF
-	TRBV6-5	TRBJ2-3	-	TGTGCCAGCAGTTCTCCTTCTCGCGTCTCAGATACGCAGTATTTT	CASSSPSRVSDTQYF
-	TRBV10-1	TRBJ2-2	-	TGCGCCAGCACCCGCCCCGGGGAGCTGTTTTTT	CASTRPGELFF
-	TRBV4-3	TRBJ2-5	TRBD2	TGCGCCAGCAGCCAAGACGGGCGGACTAGCGGATTATTCAGCGGGACCCAGTACTTC	CASSQDGRTSGLFSGTQYF
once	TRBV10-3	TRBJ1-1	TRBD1	TGTGCCATCAGGTCGACCTGGACAGGGGTAGACACTGAAGCTTTCTTT	CAIRSTWTGVDTEAFF
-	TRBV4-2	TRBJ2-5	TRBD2	TGTGCCAGCAGCCAAGATGGGGTAGCGGGGGGTTACCTACAAGAGACCCAGTACTTC	CASSQDGVAGGYLQETQYF
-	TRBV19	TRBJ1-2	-	TGTGCCAGTAGTATTGGTGGTGGTAGTGCCGCTGGCTACACCTTC	CASSIGGGSAAGYTF
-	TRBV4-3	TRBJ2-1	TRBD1	TGCGCCAGCAGCCGAGGTCAAGGACAGGACTCCTACAATGAGCAGTTCTTC	CASSRGQGQDSYNEQFF
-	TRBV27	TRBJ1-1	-	TGTGCCACCAAACAGGGTTCGACTGAAGCTTTCTTT	CATKQGSTEAFF
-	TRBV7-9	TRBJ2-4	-	TGTGCCAGCAGCTTAGGGGGGGCGGCCAAAAACATTCAGTACTTC	CASSLGGAAKNIQYF
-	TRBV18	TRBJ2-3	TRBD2	TGTGCCAGCTCACCACCTCCTAGCGGGGGAATGGCGGATACGCAGTATTTT	CASSPPPSGGMADTQYF